This T cell receptor beta chain was found in a study of shared clonotypes between healthy human individuals. Whole-study findings and limits: Compared with clonotypes that all four donors shared, non-shared clonotypes had lower generation probabilities. A handful of donors shared around 5.1% of their naive CD4 clonotypes.

This CDR3 comprises 17 residues. CDR1 MNHEY and CDR2 SMNVEV come from the germline V gene (reference sequence). V was clipped by 2 bases and J by 0 bases; unmatched bases: 10. The method was immunoSEQ multiplex PCR; TCRdb's version includes in-frame clones alone and lacks a portion of them. The sample records about 1.9 million clones, around 93% being singletons. About this clone: Antigen unknown.

It was CD45RO-negative cells, positively selected for CCR7, that made up naive CD8 cells, with terminally differentiated effector memory CD45RA+ cells excluded. Donors comprised only Caucasian adults living in Nashville, Tennessee. Input material: naive CD8+ T cells from PBMCs. The rearrangement uses TRBV27 and TRBJ2-7; 7 nucleotides agree with TRBD2. The sequence derives from a man aged 18 to 30 in good health. Some clones in this sample may be carry-over from other donors' samples. The CDR3 is CASSLLSGGASSYEQYF. For the CDR3, the DNA is TGTGCCAGCAGTTTACTATCGGGGGGTGCCAGCTCCTACGAGCAGTACTTC.